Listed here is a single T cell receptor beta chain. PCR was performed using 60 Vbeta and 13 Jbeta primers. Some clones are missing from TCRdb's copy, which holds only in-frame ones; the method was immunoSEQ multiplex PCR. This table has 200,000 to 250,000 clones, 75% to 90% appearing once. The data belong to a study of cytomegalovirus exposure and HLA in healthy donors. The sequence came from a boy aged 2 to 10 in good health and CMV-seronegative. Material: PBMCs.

The CDR3 DNA reads TGTGCCAGCAGCTTAGCGAGGGAAAACGCTGAAGCTTTCTTT. Its translation is CASSLARENAEAFF. The rearrangement joins TRBV7-9 to TRBJ1-1; no clear D gene. CDR1 is SEHNR, CDR2 FQNEAQ, per germline (reference sequence). Trimming removed 0 bases at V and 6 bases at J, with 11 bases between. This CDR3 comprises 14 residues.